This TCR beta chain was captured in a study of T cells in Graves' hyperthyroidism and ophthalmopathy. This clonotype was counted only a few times. TCR beta CDR3 regions were amplified from RNA. Using the HTBI primer set, a first-round RT-PCR was run on the TCR CDR3. TCRdb redid the calling of the multiplex PCR reads with MiXCR, one entry per CDR3 protein. In the table there are fewer than 450,000 distinct CDR3 sequences, approximately 18% of which are singletons. The CDR3 covers 15 residues. Between the trimmed V and J ends, which lost 2 bases and 0 bases, there was a span of 8 bases. CDR1 is SEHNR, CDR2 FQNEAQ, per germline (reference sequence).

The receptor was derived from a young man with Graves' ophthalmopathy. The chain links TRBV7-9 to TRBJ1-3, with D unresolved. The sample comprised blood. CDR3 nucleotides: TGTGCCAGCAGCTTACGCGGACCCTCTGGAAACACCATATATTTT. It codes for CASSLRGPSGNTIYF.